This TCR beta chain derives from a study of T-cell reconstitution after alpha-beta-depleted transplantation in children. The CDR3 is 14 residues long. Germline-derived CDR1 and CDR2 are SGHAT and FQNNGV. Trimming took 1 base from V and 2 from J, leaving 9 bases between them. This clonotype was seen only once. Using unique molecular identifiers, the investigators prepared the TCRbeta library. MiXCR, applied by TCRdb to the PCR reads, yields one record per CDR3 protein. The sample lists about 400,000 distinct CDR3 sequences; over 20% were seen once. The origin of this receptor is a human donor who donated a stem cell graft to a child with acute myeloid leukemia. Sequenced material: PBMCs from the stem cell graft donor, taken from the stem cell graft. The rearrangement joins TRBV11-2 to TRBJ2-7; D unclear. In DNA form, the CDR3 reads TGTGCCAGCAGCTTAGTTCCAGAGCCCTACGAGCAGTACTTC. As protein: CASSLVPEPYEQYF.